This TCR beta chain was found in a study of T cells after yellow fever vaccination (dated by TCRdb to between 2017 and 2020). Concerning the study at large: The SMART-Seq v4 Ultra Low Input RNA kit was used to prepare libraries from fractions with low cell numbers. To follow T-cell clones before and after primary and booster YFV17D yellow fever vaccination, bulk TCR alpha and beta repertoires were sequenced over time. Two healthy male donors made up the cohort, one aged 18 to 29 years and the other aged 30 to 39 years. Bulk PBMC replicates and cell subsets were isolated from blood drawn at multiple timepoints before and after both primary and secondary immunization. Broad study findings and their caveats: A small share of clonotypes occurred in both CD4 and CD8 compartments, likely arising from convergent recombination. The secondary T-cell response was weaker than the primary response but faster, peaking on day 5 instead of day 15. Computational filtering was needed because FACS-sorted repertoires could contain abundant contaminating clonotypes from the bulk population. After the booster, most of the clones that had expanded following primary vaccination were detected again (96% of CD4 and around 88% of CD8), which suggests that memory was broadly maintained. The study included only a couple of donors, which limits how far the findings can be generalized.

The reads were generated on an Illumina NovaSeq 6000. TCR cDNA was synthesized by 5'RACE template switching, which introduced a universal primer site and unique molecular identifiers. cDNA synthesis was primed from both the TCR alpha and TCR beta constant segments. Library amplification used two PCR steps, and the second PCR step added sample barcodes and sequencing adapters. Sequencing of the libraries was done on either Illumina HiSeq 2500 (2x100 bp) or NovaSeq (2x150 bp). The authors' pipeline ran thus. Reads were demultiplexed and collapsed into UMI consensus sequences with MIGEC, and V(D)J alignment was performed with MiXCR. Using edgeR on replicate PBMC samples, clonotypes were called vaccine-responding if FDR was below 0.01 and the log2 fold change was above 5 up to day 15. Each bulk clonotype received a CD4 or CD8 identity based on whether the sequenced CD4 or CD8 repertoire contained that clonotype at higher abundance. TCRdb's own reprocessing of the public reads used fastp at Q25 and MiXCR and kept productive beta chains. Each CDR3 protein gets just one entry, which takes the most common genes and DNA from the rows behind it. These V and J calls are TCRdb output, not the study's own analysis. The sample table holds about 260,000 distinct CDR3 sequences, of which over 4.5% were seen once. The ten largest clonotypes hold approximately 3.5% of the sample.

The germline V gene (reference sequence) supplies CDR1 LGHDT and CDR2 YNNKEL. The CDR3 covers 16 residues, taking in both the cysteine and the phenylalanine. CDR3 DNA only is kept here, 48 bases in frame from base 1. Trimming at the junction amounts to 1 base on V and 0 bases on J, and the germline ends lie 10 bases apart. Turning to this clonotype: It lacks a known antigen. Base-call qualities are not available, and no considerably larger clone is one nucleotide away.

The sample's treatment or condition label, in plain terms: live attenuated yellow fever vaccine strain. PBMCs were isolated from peripheral blood using a standard Ficoll-Paque protocol. Dynabeads CD4 and CD8 positive selection kits were used to isolate CD4 and CD8 T-cell fractions. TriZol was used to extract RNA from bulk PBMCs, CD4 and CD8 fractions, and dextramer-positive and dextramer-negative fractions. Sequences were derived from CD4+ T cells sorted from PBMCs, sampled on the day of the yellow fever booster vaccination. The TCR sequence derives from a man aged 18 to 29 who received the YFV17D yellow fever vaccine. The rearrangement combines TRBV3-1 with TRBJ1-3; there is no confident call for the D gene. CDR3 protein: CASSQVFFFSGNTIYF. DNA sequence: TGTGCCAGCAGCCAAGTTTTTTTCTTCTCTGGAAACACCATATATTTT.